This TCR beta chain is drawn from a study of blood T cells in healthy people across ages. General study results and limits: It was not possible, with unsorted PBMCs, to conclusively compare naive and antigen-experienced cells.

Germline CDR1 reads DFQATT; CDR2 reads SNEGSKA (reference sequence). V was pared by 4 bases and J by 6 bases, with 9 bases of the junction left unmatched. The CDR3 consists of 14 residues. Turning to this clonotype: Its specificity is unknown.

The authors ran a second PCR of about 7 to 11 cycles using a sample-barcoded 5' primer and a J-beta primer mix. TCRdb recomputed calls from the 5' RACE reads with MiXCR, one row per CDR3 protein. Among fewer than 2,000,000 distinct CDR3 sequences listed, approximately 39% were seen once. The sample comprised blood. The chain employs TRBV20-1 and TRBJ2-3; the match to TRBD2 covers 8 bases. This TCR was recovered from a human donor in good health. The CDR3 nucleotides read TGCAGTGCTAAGCTAGCGGGCAGTCGTGATACGCAGTATTTT. This gives the protein CSAKLAGSRDTQYF.